The clone carrying this T cell receptor (beta chain) was picked up one time. These data originate in a study of blood T cell repertoires in COVID-19. For the study at large: Both acute and convalescent COVID-19 samples were obtained from the United States, Italy and Spain. T cells, B-cell-depleted T cells, or PBMCs provided the cDNA or gDNA that served as material.

The method was immunoSEQ multiplex PCR; TCRdb's version includes in-frame clones alone and lacks a portion of them. This sample yields about 70,000 clones, of which around 80% are seen a single time; around a sixth belongs to the top ten. The clonotype was recovered from a man between 65 and 80 years old who had recovered from COVID-19. Sequenced material: peripheral blood.

CDR3 sequence reads: CASSFRGGTYEQYF. For the CDR3, the DNA is TGTGCCAGCAGCTTCAGGGGAGGGACCTACGAGCAGTACTTC. The genes are TRBV13 and TRBJ2-7, with D possibly being TRBD2 (7 bases). This CDR3 region has 14 residues. V gave up 3 bases and J gave up 2 bases, with 11 bases separating them. Germline V gene lookup returns CDR1 PRHDT and CDR2 FYEKMQ (reference sequence). Using reference TRBV13 and TRBJ2-7 for the parts outside the CDR3, the full variable domain is AAGVIQSPRHLIKEKRETATLKCYPIPRHDTVYWYQQGPGQDPQFLISFYEKMQSDKGSIPDRFSAQQFSDYHSELNMSSLELGDSALYFCASSFRGGTYEQYFGPGTRLTVT.